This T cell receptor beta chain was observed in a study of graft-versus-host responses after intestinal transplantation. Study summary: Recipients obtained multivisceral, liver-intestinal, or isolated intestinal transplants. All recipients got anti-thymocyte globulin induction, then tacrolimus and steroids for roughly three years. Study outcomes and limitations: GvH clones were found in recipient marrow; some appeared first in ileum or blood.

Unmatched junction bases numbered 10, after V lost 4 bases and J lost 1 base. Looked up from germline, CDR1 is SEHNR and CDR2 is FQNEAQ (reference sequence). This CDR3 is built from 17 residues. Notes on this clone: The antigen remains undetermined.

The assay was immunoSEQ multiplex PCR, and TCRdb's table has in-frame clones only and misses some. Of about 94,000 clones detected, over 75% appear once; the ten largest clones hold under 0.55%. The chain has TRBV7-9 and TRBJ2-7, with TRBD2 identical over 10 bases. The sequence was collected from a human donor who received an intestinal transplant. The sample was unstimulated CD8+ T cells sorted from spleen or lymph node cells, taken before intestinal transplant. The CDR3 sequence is CASSSIGLAGESYEQYF. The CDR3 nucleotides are TGTGCCAGCAGCTCCATCGGGCTAGCGGGAGAATCCTACGAGCAGTACTTC.